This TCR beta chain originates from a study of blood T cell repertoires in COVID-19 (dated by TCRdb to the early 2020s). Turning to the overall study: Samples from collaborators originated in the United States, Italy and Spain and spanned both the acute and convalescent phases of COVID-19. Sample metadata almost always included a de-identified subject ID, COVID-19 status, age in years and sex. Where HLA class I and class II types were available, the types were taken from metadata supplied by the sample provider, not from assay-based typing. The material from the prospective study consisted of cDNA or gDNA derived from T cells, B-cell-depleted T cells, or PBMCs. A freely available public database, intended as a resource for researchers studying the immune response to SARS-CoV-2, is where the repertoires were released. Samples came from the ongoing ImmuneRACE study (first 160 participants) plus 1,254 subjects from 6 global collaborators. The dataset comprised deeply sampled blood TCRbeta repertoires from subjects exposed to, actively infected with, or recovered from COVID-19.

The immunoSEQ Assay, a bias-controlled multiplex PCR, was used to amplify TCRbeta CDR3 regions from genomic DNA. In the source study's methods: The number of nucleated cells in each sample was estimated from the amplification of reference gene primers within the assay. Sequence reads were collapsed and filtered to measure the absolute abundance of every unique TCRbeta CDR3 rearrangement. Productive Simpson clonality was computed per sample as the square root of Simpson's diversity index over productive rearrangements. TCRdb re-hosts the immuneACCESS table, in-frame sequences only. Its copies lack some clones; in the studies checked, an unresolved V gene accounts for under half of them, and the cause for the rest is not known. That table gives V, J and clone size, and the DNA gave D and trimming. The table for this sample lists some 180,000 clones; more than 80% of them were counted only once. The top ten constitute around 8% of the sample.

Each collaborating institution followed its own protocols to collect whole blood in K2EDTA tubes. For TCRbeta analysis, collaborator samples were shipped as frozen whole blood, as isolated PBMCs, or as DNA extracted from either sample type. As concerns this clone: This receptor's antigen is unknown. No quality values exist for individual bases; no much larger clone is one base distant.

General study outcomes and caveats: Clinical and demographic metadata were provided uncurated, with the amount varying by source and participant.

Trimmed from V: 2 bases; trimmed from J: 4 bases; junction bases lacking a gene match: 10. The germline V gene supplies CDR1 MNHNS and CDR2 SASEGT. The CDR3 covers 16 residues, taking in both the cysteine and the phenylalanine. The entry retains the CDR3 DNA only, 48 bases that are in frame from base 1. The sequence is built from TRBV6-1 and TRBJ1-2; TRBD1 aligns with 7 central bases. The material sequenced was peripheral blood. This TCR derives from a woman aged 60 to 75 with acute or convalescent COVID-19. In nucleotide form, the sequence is TGTGCCAGCAGTGAAAGAGGGACAGTCGGAGGCTATGGCTACACCTTC. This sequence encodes CASSERGTVGGYGYTF.